These 11 T cell receptor beta chains originate from one sample sequenced in a study of regulatory T cells in long-lasting Graves disease. Libraries of TCR beta came from iRepertoire HTBI primers plus Arm-PCR of CDR3 regions. MiXCR, run by TCRdb on the multiplex PCR reads, gives a single entry per CDR3 protein. Of 420,000 or so distinct CDR3 sequences listed, about 15% are singletons. Indicated time point: newly diagnosed GD, antithyroid drugs for less than 3 months. Researchers made the TCR library from RNA that was extracted from PBMCs. These sequences were also reported in another study, on T cells in Graves' hyperthyroidism and ophthalmopathy.

Sequencing used peripheral blood mononuclear cells (PBMCs), obtained at new diagnosis, from a patient treated with antithyroid drugs. These receptors were obtained from a young woman with Graves disease.

With regard to this clonotype: This clone may be a read error of a much larger clone one base away. The V call is TRBV6-2 or TRBV6-3, the J call TRBJ2-1; weak D call: TRBD2 (5 bases). Germline values: CDR1 MNHEY, CDR2 SVGEGT. The CDR3 totals 15 residues. The germline V and J ends were trimmed by 5 bases and 10 bases, with 21 bases remaining between them. The CDR3 reads CASSVAAIFSGEQFF. In DNA form, the CDR3 reads TGTGCCAGCAGTGTGGCAGCTATATTTTCGGGGGAGCAGTTCTTC.

This clonotype was picked up many times. The chain joins TRBV2 to TRBJ1-2; tentatively, D is TRBD1 (6 bases). V was shortened by 6 bases and J by 4 bases, with 21 bases between the two germline ends. The CDR3 has 16 residues. The germline gives CDR1 SNHLY, CDR2 FYNNEI. The CDR3 is CASSEGYREKVYGYTF. The CDR3 coding sequence is TGTGCCAGCAGCGAGGGATACAGGGAAAAAGTCTATGGCTACACCTTC.

This clonotype was seen many times. The V call is TRBV20-1, the J call TRBJ2-7, with D perhaps TRBD1 (6 bases). Germline lookup yields CDR1 DFQATT and CDR2 SNEGSKA (reference sequence). CDR3 length equals 12 residues. Trimming left V 2 bases short and J 3 bases short, with 8 bases between. CDR3 sequence: CSARRTDYEQYF. The CDR3 DNA is TGCAGTGCTAGACGGACAGACTACGAGCAGTACTTC.

This clonotype was seen at least ten times. V usage is TRBV18 and J usage is TRBJ1-1; possible D gene TRBD1, 6 bases. The CDR3 runs 13 residues. V was pared by 5 bases and J by 5 bases, with 12 bases between. CDR1 is KGHSH, CDR2 LQKENI, per germline. The CDR3 sequence is CASSAKGDTEAFF. The CDR3 DNA reads TGTGCCAGCTCAGCGAAGGGGGATACTGAAGCTTTCTTT.

The chain has TRBV2 and TRBJ1-3, with 8 bases matching TRBD1. From germline, CDR1 is SNHLY and CDR2 FYNNEI. V lost 6 bases, J lost 2 bases, and 3 bases stayed unmatched. CDR3 size: 14 residues. This CDR3 is CASRAGGAGNTIYF. The CDR3 region has the DNA TGTGCCAGCAGAGCAGGGGGCGCTGGAAACACCATATATTTT.

Details on this clonotype: An end of the junction differs from the germline gene, which may be a read error. This chain links TRBV5-1 with TRBJ1-3, with a tentative D call TRBD1 (5 bases). The germline V gene encodes CDR1 SGHRS and CDR2 YFSETQ. This CDR3 region has 16 residues. CDR3 loop: CASSLGRQPLADTIYF. Written as DNA, the CDR3 is TGTGCCAGCAGCTTGGGACGACAGCCATTGGCGGACACCATATATTTT.

This clonotype was counted at least ten times. The V call is TRBV30, the J call TRBJ1-2; 9 bases agree with TRBD1. CDR1 is GTSNPN, CDR2 SVGIG, per germline (reference sequence). The CDR3 runs 13 residues. The V segment lost 7 bases and the J segment 5 bases; nucleotides outside the gene matches: 8. The CDR3 DNA reads TGTGCCTCCGGGACAGGGTTGGGGTATGGCTACACCTTC. Translated: CASGTGLGYGYTF.

This clonotype has only one observation. A much larger clone lies one base from this, so it may be a read error. The chain recombines TRBV6-1 with TRBJ2-3; no clear D. CDR3 length: 13 residues. Trimming shortened V by 1 base and J by 4 bases, and 6 bases separated the two germline ends. Germline CDR1 reads MNHNS; CDR2 reads SASEGT. For the CDR3, the DNA is TGTGCCAGCAGTGAAGTTCGGGCAGATACGCAGTATTTT. Translating gives CASSEVRADTQYF.

This clonotype was observed many times. V and J are TRBV28 and TRBJ1-1; D call uncertain. Germline V gives CDR1 MDHEN, CDR2 SYDVKM. Trimming stripped 6 bases from V and 0 bases from J, with 8 bases between. CDR3 length equals 13 residues. The CDR3 loop is CASSQAMNTEAFF. The CDR3 nucleotides are TGTGCCAGCAGCCAGGCGATGAACACTGAAGCTTTCTTT.

This clonotype was found many times. The V call is TRBV20-1, the J call TRBJ1-6, with 9 nucleotides matching TRBD1. The CDR3 has 14 residues. Germline-derived CDR1 and CDR2 are DFQATT and SNEGSKA (reference sequence). The V segment lost 2 bases and the J segment 6 bases; nucleotides outside the gene matches: 2. CDR3 bases: TGCAGTGCTAGAAGGGACAGGGCTAATTCACCCCTCCACTTT. It specifies CSARRDRANSPLHF.

In this sample, this clonotype turned up a few times. The J gene is TRBJ2-1, the V gene TRBV19; no definite D call. V lost 2 bases and J 10 bases, leaving 15 bases between the germline ends. This CDR3 comprises 14 residues. Germline CDR1 reads LNHDA; CDR2 reads SQIVND (reference sequence). In DNA form, the CDR3 reads TGTGCCAGTAGTATAATTGCCAAAGGACGAGAGCAGTTCTTC. This translates into CASSIIAKGREQFF.